The 15 T cell receptor beta chains given below trace back to one sample, sequenced in a study of neoadjuvant anti-PD-1 for oral cavity cancer. The repertoire was sequenced with immunoSEQ multiplex PCR; TCRdb's copy has only in-frame clones and lacks some. The sample carries some 15,000 clones, about 70% recorded once. Sequencing used PBMCs, obtained before nivolumab (anti-PD-1) treatment. Receptors were obtained from a person between 40 and 85 years old with oral cavity squamous cell carcinoma.

V and J are TRBV2 and TRBJ2-5, with TRBD1 matching 8 bases. Germline V gene data show CDR1 as SNHLY and CDR2 as FYNNEI. V dropped 1 base and J dropped 5; count of bases not matched to a gene: 6. The CDR3 length is 15 residues. The CDR3 DNA is TGTGCCAGCAGTGAAGGGGGACAGGCCCAGGAGACCCAGTACTTC. Its protein is CASSEGGQAQETQYF.

The chain combines TRBV19 with TRBJ2-7; 7 bases fit TRBD1. V dropped 4 bases and J dropped 2; count of bases not matched to a gene: 8. The CDR3 spans 15 residues. Per germline, CDR1 LNHDA and CDR2 SQIVND (reference sequence). In nucleotides, the CDR3 is TGTGCCAGTAGTAACCGGATACAGGGGCCCTACGAGCAGTACTTC. As protein: CASSNRIQGPYEQYF.

This clone was detected only a few times. This chain links TRBV29-1 with TRBJ1-1, with a possible D match to TRBD1 (6 bases). Trimming took 6 bases from V and 7 from J, leaving 18 bases between them. CDR1 SQVTM and CDR2 ANQGSEA come from the germline V gene. This CDR3 region has 13 residues. The CDR3 bases are TGCAGCGTCCAGAGCGGTAAGGACAGTGAAGCTTTCTTT. Translation: CSVQSGKDSEAFF.

This clone was counted only a few times. This sequence joins TRBV7-9 and TRBJ1-1; TRBD1 is a possible D gene (6 bases). CDR1 and CDR2 (germline): SEHNR, FQNEAQ (reference sequence). The V end lost 5 bases, the J end lost 3 bases, and 19 bases lay between the germline ends. This CDR3 contains 16 residues. The CDR3 bases are TGTGCCAGCAGCCCGATGGGCAGGGGCTGGGACACTGAAGCTTTCTTT. As protein: CASSPMGRGWDTEAFF.

This rearrangement joins TRBV29-1 to TRBJ1-1; possible D gene TRBD1, 6 bases. The CDR3 totals 13 residues. CDR1 SQVTM and CDR2 ANQGSEA come from the germline V gene. The germline V and J ends were trimmed by 4 bases and 1 base, with 10 bases remaining between them. Here the CDR3 DNA reads TGCAGCGTTGGAGGACAGTCGAACACTGAAGCTTTCTTT. Protein product: CSVGGQSNTEAFF. Supplemented by reference TRBV29-1 and TRBJ1-1, the full variable domain reads SAVISQKPSRDICQRGTSLTIQCQVDSQVTMMFWYRQQPGQSLTLIATANQGSEATYESGFVIDKFPISRPNLTFSTLTVSNMSPEDSSIYLCSVGGQSNTEAFFGQGTRLTVV.

This clone was observed a handful of times. This chain links TRBV11-3 with TRBJ2-2; perhaps TRBD1 as D (5 bases). Deletions cut 4 bases from V and 6 bases from J, with 9 bases between. Looked up from germline, CDR1 is SGHNT and CDR2 is YENEEA. This CDR3 has 13 amino acids. The CDR3: CASSSRDPGELFF. The DNA for the CDR3 is TGTGCCAGCAGCTCCAGGGATCCCGGGGAGCTGTTTTTT.

The chain uses TRBV19 and TRBJ2-2, with D perhaps TRBD2 (6 bases). CDR1 LNHDA and CDR2 SQIVND come from the germline V gene (reference sequence). The CDR3 length is 14 residues. This CDR3 is CGSGVIAGTGELFF. The CDR3 bases are TGTGGTTCGGGGGTAATCGCGGGCACCGGGGAGCTGTTTTTT.

The CDR3 DNA follows: TGCGCCAGCAGCGGGCGGATGAGCTCCTACAATGAGCAGTTCTTC. As protein: CASSGRMSSYNEQFF. The chain uses TRBV4-1 and TRBJ2-1; D call uncertain. This CDR3 contains 15 residues. Trimming took 5 bases from V and 0 from J, leaving 11 bases between them. The germline CDR1 and CDR2 sequences are MGHRA and YSYEKL.

The chain uses TRBV5-1 and TRBJ1-5; tentative D call: TRBD1 (6 bases). The CDR3 contains 15 residues. V was clipped by 4 bases and J by 8 bases, with 19 bases between them. Looked up from germline, CDR1 is SGHRS and CDR2 is YFSETQ. In DNA, the CDR3 is TGCGCCAGCAGCATAGGACAGTTCACTAGGGAGCCCCAGCATTTT. Protein: CASSIGQFTREPQHF.

The chain links TRBV7-3 to TRBJ2-3; D not resolved. Looked up from germline, CDR1 is SGHTA and CDR2 is FQGTGA. The CDR3 is made up of 14 amino acids. Trimming took off 4 bases at V and 8 bases at J, with 16 bases between the two ends. CDR3 DNA sequence: TGTGCCAGCAGCTCAAGTCCCCTAGTCCGTACGCAGTATTTT. It translates to CASSSSPLVRTQYF. The entire variable domain, with the rest obtained from reference TRBV7-3 and TRBJ2-3, is as follows: GAGVSQTPSNKVTEKGKYVELRCDPISGHTALYWYRQSLGQGPEFLIYFQGTGAADDSGLPNDRFFAVRPEGSVSTLKIQRTERGDSAVYLCASSSSPLVRTQYFGPGTRLTVL.

Written as DNA, the CDR3 is TGTGCCAGCTCGGCAGGGGGTGGCAATCAGCCCCAGCATTTT. This gives the protein CASSAGGGNQPQHF. The V and J genes are TRBV6-5 and TRBJ1-5, with TRBD1 identical over 7 bases. Per the germline V gene, CDR1 is MNHEY and CDR2 is SVGAGI. This CDR3 region has 14 residues. The V and J ends lost 8 bases and 2 bases, in that order; junction bases with no gene match: 6.

The chain joins TRBV12-2 to TRBJ1-1. TRBV12-2 is a pseudogene. CDR3 length: 13 residues. The DNA for the CDR3 is TGTGCAAGTCGCCGACTAATTCGCACTGAAGCTTTCTTT. This sequence encodes CASRRLIRTEAFF.

The chain couples TRBV4-1 to TRBJ2-3; 9 positions agree with TRBD2. Germline assignment: CDR1 MGHRA and CDR2 YSYEKL. Trimming cost V 4 bases and J 8 bases; bases outside gene matches: 16. The CDR3 is 17 residues long. The CDR3 loop reads CASSRSVAGLAKGTQYF. The CDR3 coding sequence is TGCGCCAGCAGCCGATCAGTAGCGGGACTAGCCAAAGGTACGCAGTATTTT.

This clone was counted between two and nine times. The chain links TRBV2 to TRBJ2-7, with D perhaps TRBD2 (6 bases). Germline values: CDR1 SNHLY, CDR2 FYNNEI. Trimming took 4 bases from V and 3 from J, leaving 22 bases between them. CDR3 size: 17 residues. CDR3 DNA: TGTGCCAGCAGTGCCTTGGGGTTGGGACTGCCTAACTACGAGCAGTACTTC. This gives the protein CASSALGLGLPNYEQYF.

This chain connects TRBV27 to TRBJ1-2; possibly TRBD1 for D (5 bases). CDR3 size: 15 residues. From germline, CDR1 is MNHEY and CDR2 SMNVEV (reference sequence). Between the trimmed V and J ends, which lost 5 bases and 6 bases, there was a span of 19 bases. CDR3 bases: TGTGCCAGCAGTACTAAAAGGGGAGTTACCCATGGCTACACCTTC. Translation gives CASSTKRGVTHGYTF.